This TCR beta chain came from a study of blood T cell repertoires in COVID-19. V trimming: 5 bases; J trimming: 7 bases; junction bases outside the gene matches: 9. The CDR3 contains 14 residues. From germline, CDR1 is SGHVS and CDR2 FQNEAQ. Data came from immunoSEQ multiplex PCR; TCRdb stores just in-frame clones and leaves some out. The sample carries around 250,000 clones, roughly 87% recorded once. The V and J genes are TRBV7-8 and TRBJ1-2; 8 bases agree with TRBD1. Sample: peripheral blood. This clonotype was sampled from a human donor in a cohort sampled during active COVID-19. The CDR3 protein is CASSLTQGATGYTF. CDR3 coding DNA: TGTGCCAGCAGCCTTACTCAGGGGGCAACTGGCTACACCTTC.